What follows are 30 T cell receptor beta chains derived from one specimen sequenced in a study of neurological immune-mediated disorders. TCRdb called the 5' RACE reads again in MiXCR, with one record for every CDR3 protein. The data hold 50,000 to 85,000 distinct CDR3 sequences, with less than 5.5% observed a single time. Specimen: PBMCs. The receptors here all came from a woman under 40 with multiple sclerosis.

This clonotype was observed many times. CDR3 sequence reads: CASSYRTKVTYEQYF. As DNA, the CDR3 is TGTGCCAGCAGTTACCGGACTAAGGTGACCTACGAGCAGTACTTC. This rearrangement joins TRBV6-2 or TRBV6-3 to TRBJ2-7; perhaps TRBD2 as D (6 bases). With 2 bases removed from V and 2 bases from J, the gap between germline ends came to 13 bases. Germline V gene data show CDR1 as MNHEY and CDR2 as SVGEGT. CDR3 length equals 15 residues.

This clonotype was counted many times. This chain joins TRBV6-6 and TRBJ1-6; 7 bases map to TRBD1. The germline gives CDR1 MNHNY, CDR2 SVGAGI (reference sequence). This CDR3 has 14 amino acids. The trim removed 7 bases at V and 7 bases at J, leaving 7 bases unmatched. Here the CDR3 DNA reads TGTGCCAGCACCCCCGACAGGGCCAATTCACCCCTCCACTTT. It is translated as CASTPDRANSPLHF.

The gene calls are TRBV5-1 and TRBJ2-5; perhaps TRBD1 as D (6 bases). The CDR3 contains 14 residues. Per the germline V gene, CDR1 is SGHRS and CDR2 is YFSETQ. Trimming took 4 bases from V and 3 from J, leaving 13 bases between them. CDR3 in amino acids: CASSPGGQKETQYF. CDR3 nucleotide sequence: TGCGCCAGCAGCCCCGGTGGACAGAAAGAGACCCAGTACTTC.

This clonotype was seen repeatedly, ten times or more. The chain recombines TRBV4-2 with TRBJ2-5; the match to TRBD2 covers 9 bases. The CDR3 has 19 residues. Germline-derived CDR1 and CDR2 are LGHNA and YNFKEQ. Germline trimming cut 1 base from V and 0 bases from J; bases unmatched to any gene: 12. The CDR3 coding sequence is TGTGCCAGCAGCCAAGTCTCCGCCAGCGCGGGGGGGCACCAAGAGACCCAGTACTTC. This encodes CASSQVSASAGGHQETQYF.

Many counts were recorded for this clonotype. The chain links TRBV5-1 to TRBJ1-2; possibly TRBD1 for D (6 bases). V was trimmed by 1 base and J by 6 bases, leaving 13 bases between them. The germline V gene encodes CDR1 SGHRS and CDR2 YFSETQ. This CDR3 spans 14 amino acids. CDR3 DNA sequence: TGCGCCAGCAGCTTGACGGGGGCAGGAGATGGCTACACCTTC. Encoded protein: CASSLTGAGDGYTF.

This rearrangement joins TRBV11-2 to TRBJ2-1; 10 bases fit TRBD2. V was clipped by 3 bases and J by 5 bases; unmatched bases: 10. Germline-derived CDR1 and CDR2 are SGHAT and FQNNGV. This CDR3 has 17 residues. DNA of the CDR3: TGTGCCAGCAGCTTTAAAATTAGGACTAGCGGTAACAATGAGCAGTTCTTC. Translated: CASSFKIRTSGNNEQFF.

This clonotype was seen repeatedly, ten times or more. The chain has TRBV9 and TRBJ1-3; no clear D. From germline, CDR1 is SGDLS and CDR2 YYNGEE. V was cut by 4 bases and J by 0 bases, with 11 bases left in between. CDR3 size: 15 residues. CDR3 sequence (DNA): TGTGCCAGCAGCAACGGAGCCAGCTCTGGAAACACCATATATTTT. This sequence encodes CASSNGASSGNTIYF.

The rearrangement links TRBV5-1 to TRBJ1-2; the D gene is possibly TRBD1 (5 bases). Per germline, CDR1 SGHRS and CDR2 YFSETQ. V lost 3 bases and J lost 3, with 15 bases in between. The CDR3 contains 15 residues. The CDR3, as DNA: TGCGCCAGCAGCTCCGGTGGGGCGAAGGACTATGGCTACACCTTC. It codes for CASSSGGAKDYGYTF.

Turning to this clonotype: A single base separates this from a much larger clone, so it may be a read error. The chain carries TRBV7-6 and TRBJ2-3, with D possibly TRBD1 on 7 matching bases. This CDR3 has 15 amino acids. In germline, CDR1 is SGHVS, CDR2 FNYEAQ. The CDR3 DNA is TGTGCCAGCAGCTTAGGACAGGGCGGGACAGATAAGCAGTATTTT. The encoded protein is CASSLGQGGTDKQYF.

This clonotype was observed many times. The V and J genes are TRBV5-1 and TRBJ2-1; D not certain. This CDR3 spans 17 amino acids. Deletions cut 3 bases from V and 4 bases from J, with 20 bases between. From germline, CDR1 is SGHRS and CDR2 YFSETQ. CDR3 DNA sequence: TGCGCCAGCAGCTCCCGAGGCCCGGGCCCCCGTTACAATGAGCAGTTCTTC. Translating gives CASSSRGPGPRYNEQFF.

Worth noting for this clonotype: Given a much more abundant clone one base away, this may be a read error. The J gene is TRBJ1-2, the V gene TRBV7-9, with a weak D call TRBD1 (5 bases). Trimming cost V 6 bases and J 5 bases, with 10 bases left between them. Germline CDR1 is SEHNR and CDR2 is FQNEAQ (reference sequence). The CDR3 covers 12 residues. CDR3 bases: TGTGCCAGCAGGGAAAGGGGATATGGCTACACCTTC. Translated: CASRERGYGYTF.

The genes are TRBV7-8 and TRBJ1-1; D unclear. This CDR3 region has 15 residues. V lost 3 bases to trimming and J lost 1 base, with 12 bases between them. From germline, CDR1 is SGHVS and CDR2 FQNEAQ. The chain's CDR3 is CASSFGKRRNTEAFF. In DNA, the CDR3 is TGTGCCAGCAGCTTTGGCAAGCGCAGGAACACTGAAGCTTTCTTT.

This chain connects TRBV20-1 to TRBJ2-3; TRBD1 agrees at 10 bases. J lost 5 bases, V lost 6 bases, and 11 bases had no gene match. The CDR3 has 15 residues. The germline CDR1 and CDR2 sequences are DFQATT and SNEGSKA (reference sequence). This CDR3 is CSAPGTGVKGDTQYF. For the CDR3, the DNA is TGCAGTGCCCCCGGGACAGGGGTGAAGGGAGATACGCAGTATTTT.

This clonotype has at least ten counts. The rearrangement links TRBV20-1 to TRBJ2-3; TRBD2 agrees at 8 bases. The CDR3 is made up of 13 amino acids. Trimming at V came to 1 base and at J to 5 bases, leaving 2 bases not matched to a gene. Germline CDR1 reads DFQATT; CDR2 reads SNEGSKA (reference sequence). The CDR3 is CSARAGGIDTQYF. CDR3 DNA sequence: TGCAGTGCTAGAGCGGGGGGGATAGATACGCAGTATTTT.

This clonotype was seen at least ten times. This chain joins TRBV6-9 and TRBJ1-6, with TRBD1 identical over 9 bases. The CDR3 consists of 17 residues. The V gene's germline CDR1 is MNHGY and CDR2 SVAAGI. With V trimmed by 6 bases and J by 5 bases, 11 bases remained unmatched. The CDR3 protein is CASSHSFGTGNNSPLHF. Here the CDR3 DNA reads TGTGCCAGCAGCCATTCTTTCGGGACAGGGAATAATTCACCCCTCCACTTT.

In this sample, this clonotype turned up many times. The rearrangement uses TRBV5-1 and TRBJ1-6; possibly TRBD1 for D (5 bases). There are 16 residues in the CDR3. The germline gives CDR1 SGHRS, CDR2 YFSETQ. V lost 4 bases and J 5 bases, leaving 16 bases between the germline ends. The CDR3 nucleotides read TGCGCCAGCAGCGTCCGGGGGGGTGGCGATAATTCACCCCTCCACTTT. Protein: CASSVRGGGDNSPLHF. Using reference TRBV5-1 and TRBJ1-6 for the parts outside the CDR3, the full variable domain is KAGVTQTPRYLIKTRGQQVTLSCSPISGHRSVSWYQQTPGQGLQFLFEYFSETQRNKGNFPGRFSGRQFSNSRSEMNVSTLELGDSALYLCASSVRGGGDNSPLHFGNGTRLTVT.

This clonotype was counted at least ten times. The genes are TRBV9 and TRBJ2-1; possibly TRBD1 for D (7 bases). The germline V gene encodes CDR1 SGDLS and CDR2 YYNGEE. Trimming removed 3 bases at V and 5 bases at J, with 18 bases between. CDR3 length equals 16 residues. The CDR3 here is CASSAPGGPYNNEQFF. CDR3 nucleotide sequence: TGTGCCAGCAGCGCCCCAGGGGGGCCGTATAACAATGAGCAGTTCTTC.

This clonotype was seen at least ten times. The chain has TRBV29-1 and TRBJ2-2, with D unresolved. The V end was cut by 6 bases, the J end by 5 bases, with 13 bases between. CDR1 is SQVTM, CDR2 ANQGSEA, per germline. This CDR3 contains 13 residues. The CDR3 DNA reads TGCAGCGTGGACCCCTCGGGTACCGGGGAGCTGTTTTTT. Translation: CSVDPSGTGELFF.

In this sample, this clonotype turned up a few times. The rearrangement joins TRBV20-1 to TRBJ2-3, with D possibly TRBD2 on 5 matching bases. CDR3 length equals 11 residues. Per the germline V gene, CDR1 is DFQATT and CDR2 is SNEGSKA (reference sequence). The CDR3 spells CRAASTDTQYF. CDR3 DNA sequence: TGCAGAGCGGCTAGCACAGATACGCAGTATTTT.

Ten or more counts support this clonotype. The chain couples TRBV9 to TRBJ2-7; TRBD1 matches 10 bases. This CDR3 comprises 16 residues. The V and J ends lost 0 bases and 4 bases, in that order; junction bases with no gene match: 7. Per the germline V gene, CDR1 is SGDLS and CDR2 is YYNGEE. The CDR3 reads CASSVDTGTGVYEQYF. The CDR3 DNA reads TGTGCCAGCAGCGTAGATACCGGGACAGGGGTTTACGAGCAGTACTTC. The variable domain in full, completed from reference TRBV9 and TRBJ2-7, reads DSGVTQTPKHLITATGQRVTLRCSPRSGDLSVYWYQQSLDQGLQFLIQYYNGEERAKGNILERFSAQQFPDLHSELNLSSLELGDSALYFCASSVDTGTGVYEQYFGPGTRLTVT.

At least ten counts were recorded for this clonotype. The chain links TRBV29-1 to TRBJ2-1; D unclear. The V gene's germline CDR1 is SQVTM and CDR2 ANQGSEA. The V gene lost 7 bases and the J gene lost 8 bases, with 9 bases spanning the gap. This CDR3 has 10 amino acids. The CDR3 sequence is CSAAWDEQFF. In DNA, the CDR3 is TGCAGCGCTGCTTGGGATGAGCAGTTCTTC.

This clonotype came up many times. Sequence at one end of the junction differs from germline and may be a read error. The chain recombines TRBV20-1 with TRBJ1-6; TRBD1 matches at 8 bases. Looked up from germline, CDR1 is DFQATT and CDR2 is SNEGSKA (reference sequence). The CDR3 length is 15 residues. The CDR3 is CSAVRQGPYNSPLNF. The CDR3 bases are TGCAGTGCTGTACGACAGGGGCCCTATAATTCACCCCTCAACTTT.

This chain uses TRBV7-8 with TRBJ2-7, with TRBD1 matching over 8 bases. Germline V gives CDR1 SGHVS, CDR2 FQNEAQ. J was trimmed by 3 bases and V by 1 base; bases with no gene match: 8. The CDR3 has 16 residues. The CDR3, as DNA: TGTGCCAGCAGCTTAGGAAGGTTGGACAGGGTCTACGAGCAGTACTTC. It translates to CASSLGRLDRVYEQYF.

Sample share makes this clonotype medium-sized. The chain combines TRBV20-1 with TRBJ2-1, with D possibly TRBD1 on 5 matching bases. This CDR3 is 15 amino acids long. CDR1 is DFQATT and CDR2 is SNEGSKA in the germline V gene (reference sequence). The ends were cut back, 2 bases at V and 3 bases at J, with 14 bases in the middle. CDR3 amino acids: CSARPMGTGYNEQFF. The CDR3 nucleotides are TGCAGTGCTAGACCCATGGGCACAGGCTACAATGAGCAGTTCTTC.

Comments on this clonotype: Being one base from a much bigger clone, this may be a read error. The chain uses TRBV28 and TRBJ2-1; 10 bases are a match to TRBD2. The CDR3 is 13 residues long. Germline-derived CDR1 and CDR2 are MDHEN and SYDVKM. This CDR3 reads CTSSLSGGAEQFF. The CDR3 region has the DNA TGTACCAGCAGTTTAAGCGGGGGGGCCGAGCAGTTCTTC.

This clonotype appeared a few times. The gene calls are TRBV6-1 and TRBJ1-2; no definite D call. The V and J ends lost 2 bases and 4 bases respectively, with 14 bases between them. Germline CDR1 MNHNS, CDR2 SASEGT. This CDR3 is built from 15 residues. CDR3 protein: CASSEPWGGSYGYTF. CDR3 nucleotide sequence: TGTGCCAGCAGTGAACCCTGGGGAGGGAGCTATGGCTACACCTTC.

In regard to this clonotype: Since a much larger clone is just one base distant, this may be a read error. This rearrangement joins TRBV20-1 to TRBJ1-1, with D maybe TRBD1 (6 bases). V lost 6 bases and J lost 3, with 14 bases in between. Germline V gives CDR1 DFQATT, CDR2 SNEGSKA (reference sequence). The CDR3 runs 13 residues. The CDR3 DNA sequence: TGCAGTGCGATGACCAAGGGGGACACTGAAGCTTTCTTT. Protein: CSAMTKGDTEAFF.

This clonotype was found many times. The gene calls are TRBV6-5 and TRBJ1-5; D not resolved. Trimming removed 6 bases from V and 7 bases from J, with 13 bases in between. The CDR3 is 13 amino acids. Germline V gene lookup returns CDR1 MNHEY and CDR2 SVGAGI. The CDR3: CASSPLDQQPQHF. The CDR3 nucleotides read TGTGCCAGCAGCCCGTTGGACCAACAGCCCCAGCATTTT.

This clonotype was observed a few times. J is TRBJ2-3 and V is TRBV2; D gene ambiguous. Germline CDR1 SNHLY, CDR2 FYNNEI. V shed 10 bases and J shed 5 bases, with 10 bases lying between them. This CDR3 has 11 amino acids. Here the CDR3 DNA reads TGTGCCATCAAGTGGGGAGATACGCAGTATTTT. This gives the protein CAIKWGDTQYF.

This chain uses TRBV5-1 with TRBJ1-1; D not certain. Germline V gene sequence: CDR1 SGHRS, CDR2 YFSETQ. This CDR3 spans 14 amino acids. The V gene lost 4 bases and the J gene lost 0 bases, with 10 bases spanning the gap. As DNA, the CDR3 is TGCGCCAGCAGCAACGCAGGAGTGAACACTGAAGCTTTCTTT. It codes for CASSNAGVNTEAFF.